A single sample gave rise to the 17 T cell receptor beta chains below, sequenced in a study of blood T cell repertoires in COVID-19. TCRdb's table, derived via immunoSEQ multiplex PCR, lists solely in-frame clones and lacks some. The sample yields approximately 280,000 clones, about 91% seen once. Sequencing was performed on peripheral blood. All receptors come from a woman in her sixties or seventies with acute or convalescent COVID-19.

The chain recombines TRBV13 with TRBJ2-1; 11 bases fit TRBD2. V shed 0 bases, J shed 7 bases, and the junction held 2 bases outside the gene matches. The germline CDR1 and CDR2 sequences are PRHDT and FYEKMQ (reference sequence). The CDR3 covers 15 residues. CDR3 in amino acids: CASSLGLAGVNEQFF. The CDR3 DNA sequence: TGTGCCAGCAGCTTAGGACTAGCGGGAGTAAATGAGCAGTTCTTC.

The rearrangement uses TRBV19 and TRBJ2-7, with D possibly TRBD2 on 5 matching bases. Trimming removed 5 bases from V and 4 bases from J, with 12 bases in between. The CDR3 runs 13 residues. The germline V gene has CDR1 LNHDA and CDR2 SQIVND (reference sequence). CDR3 protein: CASSSRTGYEQYF. DNA for the CDR3: TGTGCCAGTAGTTCACGGACTGGATACGAGCAGTACTTC.

The rearrangement links TRBV6-2 or TRBV6-3 to TRBJ1-2; D gene ambiguous. This CDR3 contains 13 residues. The V end was cut by 2 bases, the J end by 0 bases, with 4 bases between. Germline V gene data show CDR1 as MNHEY and CDR2 as SVGEGT. The CDR3 bases are TGTGCCAGCAGTTACCGGTCTAACTATGGCTACACCTTC. Translating gives CASSYRSNYGYTF.

The CDR3 region is CASSPTQGSEQYF. The DNA for the CDR3 is TGTGCCAGCTCACCCACCCAGGGTTCCGAGCAGTACTTC. The gene calls are TRBV18 and TRBJ2-7; D is possibly TRBD1 (5 bases). This CDR3 contains 13 residues. With 3 bases removed from V and 6 bases from J, the gap between germline ends came to 12 bases. Germline CDR1 reads KGHSH; CDR2 reads LQKENI.

The V and J genes are TRBV5-5 and TRBJ1-6; D possibly corresponds to TRBD1 (5 bases). There are 14 residues in the CDR3. CDR1 is SGHKS, CDR2 YYEKEE, per germline (reference sequence). The V end was cut by 4 bases, the J end by 6 bases, with 11 bases between. DNA for the CDR3: TGTGCCAGCAGCGGGTTGGGGGGTAATTCACCCCTCCACTTT. Translating gives CASSGLGGNSPLHF.

CDR3 residues: CASSLTGRETQYF. CDR3 DNA: TGCGCCAGCAGCTTAACAGGGCGAGAGACCCAGTACTTC. The genes are TRBV5-1 and TRBJ2-5; D possibly corresponds to TRBD1 (6 bases). With 2 bases removed from V and 4 bases from J, the gap between germline ends came to 9 bases. The CDR3 length is 13 residues. The V gene's germline CDR1 is SGHRS and CDR2 YFSETQ. The full variable domain, with the rest looked up from reference TRBV5-1 and TRBJ2-5, is KAGVTQTPRYLIKTRGQQVTLSCSPISGHRSVSWYQQTPGQGLQFLFEYFSETQRNKGNFPGRFSGRQFSNSRSEMNVSTLELGDSALYLCASSLTGRETQYFGPGTRLLVL.

CDR3 bases: TGCAGCGTGCGGGGAGGCACTGAAGCTTTCTTT. Amino acids: CSVRGGTEAFF. The chain has TRBV29-1 and TRBJ1-1; D gene unclear. The CDR3 has 11 residues. Between the trimmed V and J ends, which lost 6 bases and 4 bases, there was a span of 9 bases. In germline, CDR1 is SQVTM, CDR2 ANQGSEA. Supplemented by reference TRBV29-1 and TRBJ1-1, the full variable domain reads SAVISQKPSRDICQRGTSLTIQCQVDSQVTMMFWYRQQPGQSLTLIATANQGSEATYESGFVIDKFPISRPNLTFSTLTVSNMSPEDSSIYLCSVRGGTEAFFGQGTRLTVV.

This clone was observed once. This chain joins TRBV6-2 or TRBV6-3 and TRBJ2-7; 7 nucleotides line up with TRBD2. Germline V lookup: CDR1 MNHEY, CDR2 SVGEGT. V was clipped by 4 bases and J by 3 bases; unmatched bases: 9. The CDR3 is 15 amino acids. This CDR3 is CASSFGGTGNYEQYF. The CDR3 region has the DNA TGTGCCAGCAGTTTCGGGGGGACGGGGAACTACGAGCAGTACTTC.

This chain links TRBV5-1 with TRBJ2-3, with TRBD2 matching 8 bases. J was trimmed by 1 base and V by 1 base; bases with no gene match: 8. Germline loops: CDR1 SGHRS, CDR2 YFSETQ. The CDR3 sequence is 17 residues long. The chain's CDR3 is CASSLRRGGRGTDTQYF. The CDR3 DNA sequence: TGCGCCAGCAGCTTGCGTCGGGGGGGCCGGGGCACAGATACGCAGTATTTT. Full variable domain (remainder filled in from reference TRBV5-1 and TRBJ2-3): KAGVTQTPRYLIKTRGQQVTLSCSPISGHRSVSWYQQTPGQGLQFLFEYFSETQRNKGNFPGRFSGRQFSNSRSEMNVSTLELGDSALYLCASSLRRGGRGTDTQYFGPGTRLTVL.

The rearrangement uses TRBV9 and TRBJ1-3; TRBD1 agrees at 9 bases. V lost 7 bases, J lost 11 bases, and 10 bases stayed unmatched. There are 13 residues in the CDR3. Germline V gene sequence: CDR1 SGDLS, CDR2 YYNGEE. CDR3 nucleotides: TGTGCCAGCGGAAATGTGGACAGGGGCCCCATATATTTT. Residues: CASGNVDRGPIYF.

The V and J genes are TRBV7-9 and TRBJ1-1; no definite D call. Germline V gene sequence: CDR1 SEHNR, CDR2 FQNEAQ (reference sequence). This CDR3 contains 12 residues. The V end was cut by 4 bases, the J end by 9 bases, with 12 bases between. The CDR3 reads CASSSGGRKAFF. The CDR3, as DNA: TGTGCCAGCAGCTCGGGAGGTCGGAAAGCTTTCTTT.

The V and J genes are TRBV27 and TRBJ2-7, with 12 bases identical to TRBD2. V lost 5 bases and J lost 4; bases outside the gene matches: 3. Germline CDR1 MNHEY, CDR2 SMNVEV (reference sequence). The CDR3 totals 14 residues. The CDR3: CASSGLAGRYEQYF. CDR3 DNA: TGTGCCAGCAGTGGACTAGCGGGACGATACGAGCAGTACTTC.

This clone appeared a single time. The CDR3 DNA is TGCGCCAGCAGCTTCTACTCCCCGGACAGGGGCAGAGGAGAGACCCAGTACTTC. Translating it yields CASSFYSPDRGRGETQYF. The chain links TRBV5-1 to TRBJ2-5; TRBD1 matches at 9 bases. The CDR3 covers 18 residues. Trimming cost V 2 bases and J 4 bases; bases outside gene matches: 15. Germline assignment: CDR1 SGHRS and CDR2 YFSETQ.

The genes are TRBV5-1 and TRBJ2-7; the match to TRBD1 covers 7 bases. The junction had 12 bases not matched to a gene; V was cut back by 4 bases and J by 5 bases. Germline lookup yields CDR1 SGHRS and CDR2 YFSETQ. This CDR3 contains 15 residues. CDR3: CASSTRTGKMDEQYF. DNA of the CDR3: TGCGCCAGCAGCACCCGGACAGGAAAGATGGACGAGCAGTACTTC.

The chain uses TRBV4-3 and TRBJ1-5, with a weak D call TRBD1 (5 bases). Germline V lookup: CDR1 LGHNA, CDR2 YSLEER. CDR3 length equals 15 residues. Trimming stripped 0 bases from V and 5 bases from J, with 11 bases between. Written as DNA, the CDR3 is TGCGCCAGCAGCCAAGAGTCGGGGGGAGATCAGCCCCAGCATTTT. Its translation is CASSQESGGDQPQHF.

The rearrangement joins TRBV23-1 to TRBJ2-7, with D possibly matching TRBD1 (5 bases). TRBV23-1 is an open reading frame whose function is uncertain. V was pared by 7 bases and J by 3 bases, with 13 bases between. This CDR3 is 13 amino acids long. The CDR3 DNA reads TGCGCCAGCATCTCGCCCCAGGGCTACGAGCAGTACTTC. Translated: CASISPQGYEQYF.

CDR3 sequence (DNA): TGTGCCAGCAGCCTGGAAAGGATACCTAGCTCTGGAAACACCATATATTTT. Its translation is CASSLERIPSSGNTIYF. The rearrangement uses TRBV7-2 and TRBJ1-3, with D hard to call. Trimming shortened V by 5 bases and J by 0 bases, and 17 bases separated the two germline ends. Germline assignment: CDR1 SGHTA and CDR2 FQGNSA. The CDR3 totals 17 residues.